This T cell receptor (beta chain) was sequenced during a study of blood T cell repertoires in COVID-19. Germline trimming cut 0 bases from V and 0 bases from J; bases unmatched to any gene: 4. There are 17 residues in the CDR3. Germline CDR1 is SGHKS and CDR2 is YYEKEE (reference sequence). Libraries were prepared by immunoSEQ multiplex PCR; TCRdb keeps only in-frame clonotypes and omits some of them. Altogether about 140,000 clones are present, around four fifths being singletons, with the ten largest covering roughly 3.4%. The chain links TRBV5-5 to TRBJ2-2, with 8 positions matching TRBD1. The receptor comes from a woman aged 45-60 years with acute COVID-19. The sample was PBMCs or T cells enriched from blood (not recorded which). This chain's CDR3 is CASSLGRGQSNTGELFF. CDR3 in DNA: TGTGCCAGCAGCTTGGGCAGGGGGCAATCGAACACCGGGGAGCTGTTTTTT.